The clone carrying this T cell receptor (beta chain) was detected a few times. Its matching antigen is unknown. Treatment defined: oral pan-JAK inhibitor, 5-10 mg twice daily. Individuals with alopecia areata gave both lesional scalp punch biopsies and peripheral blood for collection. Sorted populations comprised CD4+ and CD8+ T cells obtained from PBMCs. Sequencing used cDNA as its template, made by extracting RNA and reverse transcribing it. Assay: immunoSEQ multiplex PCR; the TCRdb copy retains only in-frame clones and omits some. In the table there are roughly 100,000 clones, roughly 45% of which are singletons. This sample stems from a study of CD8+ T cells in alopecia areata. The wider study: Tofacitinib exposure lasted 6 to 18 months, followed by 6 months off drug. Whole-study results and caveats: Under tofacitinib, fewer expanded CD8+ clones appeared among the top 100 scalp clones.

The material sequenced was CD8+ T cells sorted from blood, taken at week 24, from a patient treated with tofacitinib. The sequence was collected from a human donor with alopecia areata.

CDR3 in amino acids: CASSIRLAGDYEQYF. CDR3 coding DNA: TGTGCCAGTAGTATAAGACTAGCGGGAGACTACGAGCAGTACTTC. The gene calls are TRBV19 and TRBJ2-7, with TRBD2 matching 12 bases. V shed 2 bases and J 3 bases; nucleotides not matched to a gene: 2. Germline V lookup: CDR1 LNHDA, CDR2 SQIVND (reference sequence). The CDR3 is made up of 15 amino acids.